A selection of T cell receptor beta chains follows, all from one sample in a study of control samples from healthy donors and cancer patients. Measured with immunoSEQ multiplex PCR; TCRdb has only the in-frame clones, and not every one. In the table there are some 100,000 clones, about nine tenths of which are singletons. The sequenced sample was blood. The receptors were sampled from a human donor in good health. The donor label of this sample is uncertain. CDR3s include the opening cysteine and the closing phenylalanine or tryptophan. The order of the fields is CDR3 protein, J gene, V gene.

cdr3_aa: CASKRGGYTEAFF; j_call: TRBJ1-1; v_call: TRBV12-3/TRBV12-4
cdr3_aa: CASYTGAEQFF; j_call: TRBJ2-1; v_call: TRBV6-5
cdr3_aa: CATSWVAGSYEQYF; j_call: TRBJ2-7; v_call: TRBV10-2
cdr3_aa: CASSQERDSYAPLHF; j_call: TRBJ1-6; v_call: TRBV14
cdr3_aa: CASSPGTGNTGELFF; j_call: TRBJ2-2; v_call: TRBV9
cdr3_aa: CASSPDGSGNTIYF; j_call: TRBJ1-3; v_call: TRBV7-9
cdr3_aa: CAIRANYGYTF; j_call: TRBJ1-2; v_call: TRBV28
cdr3_aa: CASRSVLEQYF; j_call: TRBJ2-7; v_call: TRBV6-5
cdr3_aa: CATSLVGGADEKLFF; j_call: TRBJ1-4; v_call: TRBV15
cdr3_aa: CASSPRGEVGQPQHF; j_call: TRBJ1-5; v_call: TRBV18
cdr3_aa: CSVEDPRTSEGVTDTQYF; j_call: TRBJ2-3; v_call: TRBV29-1
cdr3_aa: CARSLFCSSRCQNGTGFSQPQHF; j_call: TRBJ1-5; v_call: TRBV5-3
cdr3_aa: CASSIATASGANVLTF; j_call: TRBJ2-6; v_call: TRBV19
cdr3_aa: CASSPTGTYEQYF; j_call: TRBJ2-7; v_call: TRBV12-3/TRBV12-4
cdr3_aa: CASSLGQGGYGYTF; j_call: TRBJ1-2; v_call: TRBV5-5
cdr3_aa: CSASWGDTIYF; j_call: TRBJ1-3; v_call: TRBV20-1
cdr3_aa: CASSLDSGRSNTEAFF; j_call: TRBJ1-1; v_call: TRBV11-2
cdr3_aa: CASSEARYSGNTIYF; j_call: TRBJ1-3; v_call: TRBV6-1